Listed below are T cell receptor beta chains from one sample, sequenced in a study of T cell repertoires in cytomegalovirus infection. MiXCR was run by TCRdb on the reads, yielding one entry per CDR3 protein. Among about 920,000 distinct CDR3 sequences listed, roughly 30% were seen once. These receptors lack a known antigen. This specimen was cultured CD8+ T cells from PBMCs, taken from culture after CMV antigen stimulation. The receptor set was obtained from a human donor in good health (CMV status not recorded). Some clones in this sample may be carry-over from other donors' samples. CDR3s include the opening cysteine and the closing phenylalanine or tryptophan. The D gene is left open where the match is weak. The size of a clone is reported for some rows only, either as once, few or many, or as a class for expanded clones.

size	J	V	D	CDR3	DNA
-	TRBJ2-1	TRBV27	TRBD1	CASIAGGAYNEQFF	TGTGCCAGCATTGCAGGGGGCGCATACAATGAGCAGTTCTTC
few	TRBJ2-5	TRBV7-7	-	CASSLGASEKYF	TGTGCTAGCAGCCTCGGGGCTAGCGAGAAGTACTTC
once	TRBJ2-1	TRBV6-6	TRBD2	CASSPYLAGGGSYNEQFF	TGTGCCAGCAGTCCTTACCTAGCGGGGGGAGGGTCCTACAATGAGCAGTTCTTC
-	TRBJ1-1	TRBV2	-	CASSSTGPPEAFF	TGTGCCAGCAGCTCGACAGGTCCCCCTGAAGCTTTCTTT
-	TRBJ2-4	TRBV20-1	-	CSAPGETFKNIQYF	TGCAGTGCTCCCGGAGAAACGTTCAAAAACATTCAGTACTTC
many	TRBJ2-3	TRBV7-8	-	CASSLAKGDTGPTDTQYF	TGTGCCAGCAGCTTAGCCAAGGGTGATACAGGACCTACAGATACGCAGTATTTT
many	TRBJ2-3	TRBV6-1	TRBD1	CASRSTGVLSTDTQYF	TGTGCCAGCAGATCTACAGGGGTCCTGAGCACAGATACGCAGTATTTT
few	TRBJ1-1	TRBV20-1	-	CSASPWVAGGTEAFF	TGCAGTGCTTCCCCCTGGGTGGCGGGAGGGACTGAAGCTTTCTTT
-	TRBJ2-2	TRBV6-6	-	CASSPRDSHTGELFF	TGTGCCAGCAGTCCCCGGGACTCACACACCGGGGAGCTGTTTTTT
-	TRBJ1-5	TRBV7-9	-	CASSLHGRLNQPQHF	TGTGCCAGCAGCTTACATGGACGTCTCAATCAGCCCCAGCATTTT
-	TRBJ2-1	TRBV7-9	TRBD2	CASSEGPVRSGGFQFF	TGTGCCAGCAGCGAAGGTCCGGTTAGGAGCGGGGGGTTCCAGTTCTTC
few	TRBJ2-2	TRBV12-5	-	CASGLDPPPRDTGELFF	TGTGCTAGTGGTTTAGACCCCCCCCCGAGGGACACCGGGGAGCTGTTTTTT
many	TRBJ2-1	TRBV7-7	-	CASSFISGGEQFF	TGTGCTAGCAGCTTTATTTCTGGTGGAGAGCAGTTCTTC
-	TRBJ2-1	TRBV4-3	TRBD2	CASSQEAGGGVSYNEQFF	TGCGCCAGCAGCCAAGAAGCGGGCGGGGGGGTTTCCTACAATGAGCAGTTCTTC
-	TRBJ1-2	TRBV7-9	-	CASSSPITLARSNNYGYTF	TGTGCCAGCAGCTCCCCAATAACCCTTGCCAGGAGCAATAACTATGGCTACACCTTC